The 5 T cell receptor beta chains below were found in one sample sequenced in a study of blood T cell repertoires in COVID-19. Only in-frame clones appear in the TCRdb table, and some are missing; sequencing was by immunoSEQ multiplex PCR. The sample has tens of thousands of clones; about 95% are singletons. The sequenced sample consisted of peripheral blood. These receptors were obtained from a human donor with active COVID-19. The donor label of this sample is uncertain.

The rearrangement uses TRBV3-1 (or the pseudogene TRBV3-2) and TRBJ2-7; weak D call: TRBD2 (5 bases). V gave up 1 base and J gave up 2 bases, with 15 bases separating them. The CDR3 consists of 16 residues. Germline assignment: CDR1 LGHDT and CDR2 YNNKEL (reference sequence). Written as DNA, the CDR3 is TGTGCCAGCAGCCAAGTTTTGACTGGAGGTACCTACGAGCAGTACTTC. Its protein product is CASSQVLTGGTYEQYF.

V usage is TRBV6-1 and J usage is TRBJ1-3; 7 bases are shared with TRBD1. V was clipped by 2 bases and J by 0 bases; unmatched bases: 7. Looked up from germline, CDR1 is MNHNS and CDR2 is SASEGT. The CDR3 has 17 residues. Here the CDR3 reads CASSELGDRDSGNTIYF. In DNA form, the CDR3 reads TGTGCCAGCAGTGAATTAGGGGACAGAGACTCTGGAAACACCATATATTTT.

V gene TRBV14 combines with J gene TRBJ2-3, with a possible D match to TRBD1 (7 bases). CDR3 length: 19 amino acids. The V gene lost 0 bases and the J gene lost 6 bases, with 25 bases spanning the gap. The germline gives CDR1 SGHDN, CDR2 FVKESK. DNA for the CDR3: TGTGCCAGCAGCCAAGATGCAGGGGGAGGTCGTCTCTTGACGGATACGCAGTATTTT. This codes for CASSQDAGGGRLLTDTQYF.

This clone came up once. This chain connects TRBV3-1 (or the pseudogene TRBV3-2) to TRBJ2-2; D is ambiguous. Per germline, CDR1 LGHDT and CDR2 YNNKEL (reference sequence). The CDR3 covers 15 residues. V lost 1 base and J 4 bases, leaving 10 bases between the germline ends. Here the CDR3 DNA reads TGTGCCAGCAGCCAAGTGTGGTCGGGCACCGGGGAGCTGTTTTTT. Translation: CASSQVWSGTGELFF.

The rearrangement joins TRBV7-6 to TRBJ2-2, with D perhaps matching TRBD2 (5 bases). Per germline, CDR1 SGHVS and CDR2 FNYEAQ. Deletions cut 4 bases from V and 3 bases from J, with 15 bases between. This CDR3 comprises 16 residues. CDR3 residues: CASSSPREGYTGELFF. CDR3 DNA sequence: TGTGCCAGCAGCTCCCCACGGGAAGGGTACACCGGGGAGCTGTTTTTT.